These T cell receptor beta chains were read from a single sample in a study of shared clonotypes between healthy human individuals. The data were produced by immunoSEQ multiplex PCR, yet TCRdb's version contains in-frame clones alone and is incomplete. The sample carries roughly 700,000 clones, 74% recorded once. Specimen: memory CD4+ T cells sorted from blood. These receptors came from a woman in her twenties or thirties in good health. Each CDR3 is given with its conserved first and last residue. The D gene is left open where the match is weak. Part of the rows lack a size; the others show once, few, many or a class for expanded clones.

d_gene: TRBD2; v_gene: TRBV5-1; abundance: -; j_gene: TRBJ2-1; CDR3nt: TGCGCCAGCAGCTTGACTAGCGGGAGCTATGAGCAGTTCTTC; CDR3aa: CASSLTSGSYEQFF
d_gene: TRBD2; v_gene: TRBV5-1; abundance: -; j_gene: TRBJ2-7; CDR3nt: TGCGCCAGCAGCTTGACCTTGGCTAGCGGGAGCTACGAGCAGTACTTC; CDR3aa: CASSLTLASGSYEQYF
d_gene: TRBD2; v_gene: TRBV7-3; abundance: -; j_gene: TRBJ2-2; CDR3nt: TGTGCCAGCAGCGTGACCGCGGGAGGGCCTGACACCGGGGAGCTGTTTTTT; CDR3aa: CASSVTAGGPDTGELFF
d_gene: -; v_gene: TRBV4-1; abundance: once; j_gene: TRBJ1-2; CDR3nt: TGCGCCAGCAGCCCCTCGTTTCCGGGTAACTATGGCTACACCTTC; CDR3aa: CASSPSFPGNYGYTF
d_gene: -; v_gene: TRBV5-1; abundance: once; j_gene: TRBJ2-5; CDR3nt: TGCGCCAGCAGCCCTCTTACGGGACGGGAGACCCAGTACTTC; CDR3aa: CASSPLTGRETQYF
d_gene: TRBD2; v_gene: TRBV28; abundance: -; j_gene: TRBJ2-5; CDR3nt: TGTGCCAGCAGTTCCCAGTTTAGCGGGGAGACCCAGTACTTC; CDR3aa: CASSSQFSGETQYF
d_gene: TRBD2; v_gene: TRBV6-4; abundance: once; j_gene: TRBJ2-3; CDR3nt: TGTGCCAGCAGTTCGGGACTAGCGGGAGGAGATACGCAGTATTTT; CDR3aa: CASSSGLAGGDTQYF
d_gene: TRBD2; v_gene: TRBV10-3; abundance: -; j_gene: TRBJ2-3; CDR3nt: TGTGCCATCAGTGGAATCCCGACTAGCGGGGGGGATAGGGATACGCAGTATTTT; CDR3aa: CAISGIPTSGGDRDTQYF
d_gene: -; v_gene: TRBV6-1; abundance: -; j_gene: TRBJ2-3; CDR3nt: TGTGCCAGCAGCGAGTACCAGAACACAGATACGCAGTATTTT; CDR3aa: CASSEYQNTDTQYF
d_gene: -; v_gene: TRBV19; abundance: -; j_gene: TRBJ1-5; CDR3nt: TGTGCCAGTCGGAGGGGGGAGGGCAATCAGCCCCAGCATTTT; CDR3aa: CASRRGEGNQPQHF
d_gene: -; v_gene: TRBV6-5; abundance: -; j_gene: TRBJ1-1; CDR3nt: TGTGCCAGCAGTTATTTGGGGGTGGCTTTCTTT; CDR3aa: CASSYLGVAFF
d_gene: TRBD1; v_gene: TRBV28; abundance: -; j_gene: TRBJ2-2; CDR3nt: TGTGCCAGCAGTTTACGGACAGGGGTGACCGGGGAGCTGTTTTTT; CDR3aa: CASSLRTGVTGELFF
d_gene: -; v_gene: TRBV27; abundance: -; j_gene: TRBJ1-1; CDR3nt: TGTGCCAGCAGTTTCCGGGGAGCGGCAGCTTTCTTT; CDR3aa: CASSFRGAAAFF
d_gene: TRBD2; v_gene: TRBV5-1; abundance: once; j_gene: TRBJ2-2; CDR3nt: TGCGCCAGCAGCCTGGGTAAGGTAGTAGCGGGAGGAAGAACCGGGGAGCTGTTTTTT; CDR3aa: CASSLGKVVAGGRTGELFF
d_gene: TRBD1; v_gene: TRBV5-4; abundance: -; j_gene: TRBJ1-5; CDR3nt: TGTGCCAGCAGCATACAGGGGGGTCAGCCCCAGCATTTT; CDR3aa: CASSIQGGQPQHF
d_gene: -; v_gene: TRBV7-6; abundance: once; j_gene: TRBJ2-3; CDR3nt: TGTGCCAGCAGCGGGGGACAATCGGGCACAGATACGCAGTATTTT; CDR3aa: CASSGGQSGTDTQYF
d_gene: TRBD2; v_gene: TRBV25-1; abundance: few; j_gene: TRBJ2-4; CDR3nt: TGTGCCAGCAGTGAAGGAACTAGCGGAGACACCAAAAACATTCAGTACTTC; CDR3aa: CASSEGTSGDTKNIQYF
d_gene: -; v_gene: TRBV29-1; abundance: -; j_gene: TRBJ2-5; CDR3nt: TGCAGCGTTTCTCGGTTCATCGAGACCCAGTACTTC; CDR3aa: CSVSRFIETQYF
d_gene: -; v_gene: TRBV7-6; abundance: -; j_gene: TRBJ2-5; CDR3nt: TGTGCCAGCAGCTTACAGGGGTGGGAGACCCAGTACTTC; CDR3aa: CASSLQGWETQYF
d_gene: -; v_gene: TRBV4-1; abundance: once; j_gene: TRBJ1-5; CDR3nt: TGCGCCAGCAGCCAATCTGACAGGTATAGCAATCAGCCCCAGCATTTT; CDR3aa: CASSQSDRYSNQPQHF
d_gene: TRBD2; v_gene: TRBV18; abundance: -; j_gene: TRBJ2-7; CDR3nt: TGTGCCAGCTCTCACTCTAGGCGGGAGGGCTACGAGCAGTACTTC; CDR3aa: CASSHSRREGYEQYF
d_gene: -; v_gene: TRBV6-5; abundance: -; j_gene: TRBJ2-5; CDR3nt: TGTGCCAGCACCCCACTACAGGGTCAGGAGACCCAGTACTTC; CDR3aa: CASTPLQGQETQYF
d_gene: TRBD2; v_gene: TRBV18; abundance: -; j_gene: TRBJ2-1; CDR3nt: TGTGCCAGCTCACCAACTAGCGGGACCTACAATGAGCAGTTCTTC; CDR3aa: CASSPTSGTYNEQFF
d_gene: TRBD2; v_gene: TRBV5-4; abundance: -; j_gene: TRBJ2-7; CDR3nt: TGTGCCAGCAGGGGGAGGGCCAGCAACGAGCAGTACTTC; CDR3aa: CASRGRASNEQYF
d_gene: -; v_gene: TRBV19; abundance: -; j_gene: TRBJ2-1; CDR3nt: TGTGCCAGTAGTATGCGGGATGGGTACAATGAGCAGTTCTTC; CDR3aa: CASSMRDGYNEQFF
d_gene: TRBD1; v_gene: TRBV5-1; abundance: -; j_gene: TRBJ2-3; CDR3nt: TGCGCCAGCAGCCGGGACGGGACAGGCGGCGATACGCAGTATTTT; CDR3aa: CASSRDGTGGDTQYF
d_gene: TRBD1; v_gene: TRBV4-1; abundance: -; j_gene: TRBJ1-1; CDR3nt: TGCGCCAGCAGCCCTATACAGGGGTTGGGGAACACTGAAGCTTTCTTT; CDR3aa: CASSPIQGLGNTEAFF
d_gene: TRBD2; v_gene: TRBV5-6; abundance: -; j_gene: TRBJ2-5; CDR3nt: TGTGCCAGCAGCCCCAATCGCGGGGGTTCGGAGACCCAGTACTTC; CDR3aa: CASSPNRGGSETQYF
d_gene: -; v_gene: TRBV6-1; abundance: -; j_gene: TRBJ2-7; CDR3nt: TGTGCCAGCAGTGAAGGAACAGGTATCCACGAGCAGTACTTC; CDR3aa: CASSEGTGIHEQYF
d_gene: TRBD2; v_gene: TRBV10-3; abundance: once; j_gene: TRBJ2-7; CDR3nt: TGTGCCATCTGCCAGATGGGCGGGAGTTACGAGCAGTACTTC; CDR3aa: CAICQMGGSYEQYF
d_gene: TRBD2; v_gene: TRBV28; abundance: -; j_gene: TRBJ2-7; CDR3nt: TGTGCCAGCAGCCACCCGACTAGCGGGAGGGTCGATTTTGCCTACGAGCAGTACTTC; CDR3aa: CASSHPTSGRVDFAYEQYF
d_gene: TRBD2; v_gene: TRBV6-5; abundance: -; j_gene: TRBJ2-7; CDR3nt: TGTGCCAGCAGAGCTTTAGCGGGATTTAACTACGAGCAGTACTTC; CDR3aa: CASRALAGFNYEQYF
d_gene: -; v_gene: TRBV11-2; abundance: -; j_gene: TRBJ2-1; CDR3nt: TGTGCCAGCAGCTTAGAGGGAGAGCGGTACAATGAGCAGTTCTTC; CDR3aa: CASSLEGERYNEQFF
d_gene: TRBD1; v_gene: TRBV10-3; abundance: few; j_gene: TRBJ1-2; CDR3nt: TGTGCCATCACGGGACAGGAGAACTATGGCTACACCTTC; CDR3aa: CAITGQENYGYTF